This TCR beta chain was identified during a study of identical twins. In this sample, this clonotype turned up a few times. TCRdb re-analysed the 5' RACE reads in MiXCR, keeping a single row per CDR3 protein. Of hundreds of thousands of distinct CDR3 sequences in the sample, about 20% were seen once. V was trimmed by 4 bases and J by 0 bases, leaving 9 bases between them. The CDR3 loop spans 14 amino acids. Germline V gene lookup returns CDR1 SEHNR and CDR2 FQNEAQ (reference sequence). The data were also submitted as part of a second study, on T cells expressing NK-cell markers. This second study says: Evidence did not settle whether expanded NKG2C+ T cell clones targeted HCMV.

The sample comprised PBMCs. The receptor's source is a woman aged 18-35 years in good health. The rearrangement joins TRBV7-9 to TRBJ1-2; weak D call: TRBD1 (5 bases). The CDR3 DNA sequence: TGTGCCAGCAGCTCGACAGCCTCTAACTATGGCTACACCTTC. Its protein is CASSSTASNYGYTF.